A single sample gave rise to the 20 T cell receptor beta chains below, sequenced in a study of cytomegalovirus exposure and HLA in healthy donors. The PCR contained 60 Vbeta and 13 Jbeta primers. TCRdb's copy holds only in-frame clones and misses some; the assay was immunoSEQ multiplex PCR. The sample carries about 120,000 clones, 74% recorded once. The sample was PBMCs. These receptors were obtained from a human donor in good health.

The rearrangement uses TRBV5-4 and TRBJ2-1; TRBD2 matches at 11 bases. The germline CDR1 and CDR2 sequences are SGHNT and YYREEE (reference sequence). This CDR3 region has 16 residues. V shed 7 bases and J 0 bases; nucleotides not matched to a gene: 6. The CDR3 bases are TGTGCCAGCGGGACTAGCGGATCAAGCTCCTACAATGAGCAGTTCTTC. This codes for CASGTSGSSSYNEQFF. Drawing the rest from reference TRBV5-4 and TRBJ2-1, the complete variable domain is ETGVTQSPTHLIKTRGQQVTLRCSSQSGHNTVSWYQQALGQGPQFIFQYYREEENGRGNFPPRFSGLQFPNYSSELNVNALELDDSALYLCASGTSGSSSYNEQFFGPGTRLTVL.

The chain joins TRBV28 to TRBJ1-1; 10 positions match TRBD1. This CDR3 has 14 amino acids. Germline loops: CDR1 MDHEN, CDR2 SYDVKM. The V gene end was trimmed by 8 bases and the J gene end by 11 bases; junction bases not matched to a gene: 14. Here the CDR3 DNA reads TGTGCCAGCGGTCGCGACAGGGGGCGCAAGATGGCTTTCTTT. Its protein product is CASGRDRGRKMAFF.

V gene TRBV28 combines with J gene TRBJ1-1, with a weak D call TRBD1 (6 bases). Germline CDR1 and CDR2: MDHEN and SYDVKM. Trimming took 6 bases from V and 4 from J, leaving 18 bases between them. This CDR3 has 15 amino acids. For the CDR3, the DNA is TGTGCCAGCAGCAGAACAGGGTCCGGCCTCACTGAAGCTTTCTTT. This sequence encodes CASSRTGSGLTEAFF. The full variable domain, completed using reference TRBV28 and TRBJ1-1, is DVKVTQSSRYLVKRTGEKVFLECVQDMDHENMFWYRQDPGLGLRLIYFSYDVKMKEKGDIPEGYSVSREKKERFSLILESASTNQTSMYLCASSRTGSGLTEAFFGQGTRLTVV.

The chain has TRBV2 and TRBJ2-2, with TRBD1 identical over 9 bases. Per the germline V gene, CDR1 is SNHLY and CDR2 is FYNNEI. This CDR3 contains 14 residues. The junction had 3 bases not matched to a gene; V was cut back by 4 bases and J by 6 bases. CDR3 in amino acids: CASSGQGEAGELFF. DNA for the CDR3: TGTGCCAGCAGTGGACAGGGGGAGGCCGGGGAGCTGTTTTTT.

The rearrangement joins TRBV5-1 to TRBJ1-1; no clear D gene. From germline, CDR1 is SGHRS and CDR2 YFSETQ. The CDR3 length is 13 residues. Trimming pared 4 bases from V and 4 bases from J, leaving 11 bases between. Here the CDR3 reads CASSREVSTEAFF. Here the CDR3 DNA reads TGCGCCAGCAGCAGAGAGGTATCCACTGAAGCTTTCTTT.

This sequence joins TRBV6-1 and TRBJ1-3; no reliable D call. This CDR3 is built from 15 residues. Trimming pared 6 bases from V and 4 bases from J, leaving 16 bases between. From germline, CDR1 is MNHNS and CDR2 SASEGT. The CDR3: CASRRASILGNTIYF. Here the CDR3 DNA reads TGTGCCAGCAGGCGGGCCTCCATACTAGGAAACACCATATATTTT.

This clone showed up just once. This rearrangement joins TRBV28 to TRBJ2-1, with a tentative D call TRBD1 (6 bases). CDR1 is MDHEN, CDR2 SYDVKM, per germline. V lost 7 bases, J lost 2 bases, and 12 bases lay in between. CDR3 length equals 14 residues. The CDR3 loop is CASTLGQTYNEQFF. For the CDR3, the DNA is TGTGCCAGCACACTTGGACAGACCTACAATGAGCAGTTCTTC.

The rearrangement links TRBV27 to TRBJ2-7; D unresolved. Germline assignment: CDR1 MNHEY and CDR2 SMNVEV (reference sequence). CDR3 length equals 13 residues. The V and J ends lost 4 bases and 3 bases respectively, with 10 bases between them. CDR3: CASSSPPGYEQYF. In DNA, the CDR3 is TGTGCCAGCAGTTCACCCCCGGGCTACGAGCAGTACTTC.

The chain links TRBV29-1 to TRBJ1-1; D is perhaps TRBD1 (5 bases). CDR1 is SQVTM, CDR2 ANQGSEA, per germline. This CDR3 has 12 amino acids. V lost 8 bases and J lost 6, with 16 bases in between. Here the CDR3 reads CSSTLGGSEAFF. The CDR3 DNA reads TGCAGCTCTACCCTGGGGGGATCTGAAGCTTTCTTT.

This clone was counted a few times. The CDR3 reads CASSGAGGFGEQYF. The DNA for the CDR3 is TGTGCCAGCAGTGGAGCGGGAGGATTTGGGGAGCAGTACTTC. J is TRBJ2-7 and V is TRBV6-1; the match to TRBD2 covers 9 bases. This CDR3 region has 14 residues. J gave up 7 bases and V 4 bases, and 8 bases lay outside the gene matches. Germline V gives CDR1 MNHNS, CDR2 SASEGT.

The CDR3 loop reads CASSPPGREYGYTF. The DNA of the CDR3 is TGTGCCAGCAGCCCCCCAGGGCGAGAGTATGGCTACACCTTC. The rearrangement uses TRBV28 and TRBJ1-2, with D perhaps matching TRBD1 (5 bases). The germline V and J ends were trimmed by 6 bases and 5 bases, with 16 bases remaining between them. The CDR3 runs to 14 residues. In germline, CDR1 is MDHEN, CDR2 SYDVKM.

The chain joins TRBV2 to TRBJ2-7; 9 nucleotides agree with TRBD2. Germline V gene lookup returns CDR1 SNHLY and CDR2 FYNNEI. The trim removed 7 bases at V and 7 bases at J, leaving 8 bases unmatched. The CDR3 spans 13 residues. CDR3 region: CASNAGGSGEQYF. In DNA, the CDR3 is TGTGCCAGCAATGCGGGAGGGTCGGGGGAGCAGTACTTC.

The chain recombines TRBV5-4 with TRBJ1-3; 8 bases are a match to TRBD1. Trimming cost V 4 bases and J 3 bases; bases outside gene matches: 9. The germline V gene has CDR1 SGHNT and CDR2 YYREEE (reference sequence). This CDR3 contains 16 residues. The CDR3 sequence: CASSADRGRVGNTIYF. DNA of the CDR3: TGTGCCAGCAGCGCCGACAGGGGACGAGTTGGAAACACCATATATTTT.

CDR3 in DNA: TGTGCCAGCAGCTTAGGTCCGGCGGGACAGGCAACTAATGAAAAACTGTTTTTT. It codes for CASSLGPAGQATNEKLFF. The chain is built from TRBV7-2 and TRBJ1-4; 8 bases are shared with TRBD1. This CDR3 is built from 18 residues. The V segment lost 1 base and the J segment 0 bases; nucleotides outside the gene matches: 7. In germline, CDR1 is SGHTA, CDR2 FQGNSA.

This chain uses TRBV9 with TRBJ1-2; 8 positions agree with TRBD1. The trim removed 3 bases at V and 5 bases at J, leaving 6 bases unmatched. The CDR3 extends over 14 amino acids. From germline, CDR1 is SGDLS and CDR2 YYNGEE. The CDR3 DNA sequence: TGTGCCAGCAGCGGTGACAGGGGAGGGTATGGCTACACCTTC. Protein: CASSGDRGGYGYTF.

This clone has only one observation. For the CDR3, the DNA is TGTGCCAGCAGTTTCTACAGGGGCCGGGAGACCCAGTACTTC. It is translated as CASSFYRGRETQYF. The rearrangement joins TRBV28 to TRBJ2-5, with 7 positions matching TRBD1. The CDR3 spans 14 residues. Losses at the gene ends were 3 bases for V and 5 bases for J; bases not matched to a gene: 6. Per germline, CDR1 MDHEN and CDR2 SYDVKM. Variable domain in full (rest from reference TRBV28 and TRBJ2-5): DVKVTQSSRYLVKRTGEKVFLECVQDMDHENMFWYRQDPGLGLRLIYFSYDVKMKEKGDIPEGYSVSREKKERFSLILESASTNQTSMYLCASSFYRGRETQYFGPGTRLLVL.

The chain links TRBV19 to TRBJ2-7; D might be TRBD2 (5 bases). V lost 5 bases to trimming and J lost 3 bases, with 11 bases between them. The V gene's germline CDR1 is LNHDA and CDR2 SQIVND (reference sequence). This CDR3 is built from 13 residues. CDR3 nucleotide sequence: TGTGCCAGTAGTCCGGGAATGCACTACGAGCAGTACTTC. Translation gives CASSPGMHYEQYF.

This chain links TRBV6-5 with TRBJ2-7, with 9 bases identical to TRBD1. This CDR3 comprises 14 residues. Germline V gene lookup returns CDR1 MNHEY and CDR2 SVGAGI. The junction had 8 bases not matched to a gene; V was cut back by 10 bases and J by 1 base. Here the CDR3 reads CATLDRGISYEQYF. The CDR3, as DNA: TGTGCCACCTTAGACAGGGGGATATCCTACGAGCAGTACTTC.

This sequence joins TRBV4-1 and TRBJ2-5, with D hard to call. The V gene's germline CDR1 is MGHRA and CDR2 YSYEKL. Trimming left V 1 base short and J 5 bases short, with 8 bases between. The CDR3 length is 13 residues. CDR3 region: CASSQVLRETQYF. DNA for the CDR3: TGCGCCAGCAGCCAAGTGCTGAGGGAGACCCAGTACTTC.

The chain's CDR3 is CAWTTGGAVRGGYTF. CDR3 coding DNA: TGTGCCTGGACGACAGGGGGCGCCGTAAGGGGTGGCTACACCTTC. The chain carries TRBV30 and TRBJ1-2, with 10 bases matching TRBD1. J gave up 7 bases and V 4 bases, and 12 bases lay outside the gene matches. CDR1 is GTSNPN and CDR2 is SVGIG in the germline V gene (reference sequence). The length of the CDR3 is 15 residues.